The clone carrying this T cell receptor beta chain occurred a few times. Its specificity is unknown. cDNA carried unique molecular identifiers, and a universal primer site was added by template switching. MiXCR, run by TCRdb on the 5' RACE reads, gives a single entry per CDR3 protein. The sample has a few hundred thousand distinct CDR3 sequences, about 18% seen once. This sample is part of a study of identical twins. Study-level findings and limits: Conclusions relied on cross-sectional statistical analysis, not following the same donors.

The TCR comes from a man over 45 in good health. Material: naive T cells sorted from blood.

The CDR3 is CSATGTKSYGYTF. DNA of the CDR3: TGCAGTGCTACCGGGACAAAGTCCTATGGCTACACCTTC. The chain couples TRBV20-1 to TRBJ1-2, with D possibly being TRBD1 (6 bases). With 4 bases removed from V and 4 bases from J, the gap between germline ends came to 13 bases. This CDR3 contains 13 residues. Germline CDR1 DFQATT, CDR2 SNEGSKA (reference sequence).